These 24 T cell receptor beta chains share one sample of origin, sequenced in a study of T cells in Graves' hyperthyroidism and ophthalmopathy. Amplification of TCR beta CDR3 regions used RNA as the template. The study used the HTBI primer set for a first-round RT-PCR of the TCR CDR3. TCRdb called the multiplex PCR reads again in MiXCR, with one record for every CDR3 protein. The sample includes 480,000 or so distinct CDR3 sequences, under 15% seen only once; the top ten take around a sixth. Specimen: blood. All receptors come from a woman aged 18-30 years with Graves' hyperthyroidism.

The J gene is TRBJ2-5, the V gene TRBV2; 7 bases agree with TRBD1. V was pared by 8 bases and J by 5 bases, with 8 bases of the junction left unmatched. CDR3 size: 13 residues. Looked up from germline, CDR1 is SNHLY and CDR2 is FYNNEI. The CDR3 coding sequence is TGTGCCAGCGCTAGGGGGCTAGGGGAGACCCAGTACTTC. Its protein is CASARGLGETQYF.

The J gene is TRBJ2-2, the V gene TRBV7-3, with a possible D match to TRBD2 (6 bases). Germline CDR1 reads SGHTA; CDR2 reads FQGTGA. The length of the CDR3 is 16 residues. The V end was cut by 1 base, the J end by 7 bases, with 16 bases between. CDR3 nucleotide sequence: TGTGCCAGCAGCTTAAATCCGGGAATTAGCGGCGGGGAGCTGTTTTTT. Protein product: CASSLNPGISGGELFF.

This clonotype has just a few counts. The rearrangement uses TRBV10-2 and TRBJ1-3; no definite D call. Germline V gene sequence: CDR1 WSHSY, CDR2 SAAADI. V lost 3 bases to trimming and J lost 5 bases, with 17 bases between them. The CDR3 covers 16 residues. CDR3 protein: CASSDTVERSRNTIYF. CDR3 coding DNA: TGCGCCAGCAGTGATACCGTCGAGAGGTCGAGAAACACCATATATTTT.

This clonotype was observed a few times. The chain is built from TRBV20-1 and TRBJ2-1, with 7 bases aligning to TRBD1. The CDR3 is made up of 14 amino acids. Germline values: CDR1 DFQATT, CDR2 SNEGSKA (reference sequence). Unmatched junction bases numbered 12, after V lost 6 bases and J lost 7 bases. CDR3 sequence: CSATDRVRRNEQFF. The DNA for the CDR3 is TGCAGTGCAACCGACAGGGTCAGGAGGAATGAGCAGTTCTTC.

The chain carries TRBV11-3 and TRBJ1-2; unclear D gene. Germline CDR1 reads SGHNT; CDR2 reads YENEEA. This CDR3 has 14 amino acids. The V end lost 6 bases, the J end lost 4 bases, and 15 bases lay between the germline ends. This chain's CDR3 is CASSPGLEVYGYTF. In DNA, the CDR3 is TGTGCCAGCAGTCCAGGACTTGAGGTCTATGGCTACACCTTC. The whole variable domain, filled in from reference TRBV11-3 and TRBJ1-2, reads EAGVVQSPRYKIIEKKQPVAFWCNPISGHNTLYWYLQNLGQGPELLIRYENEEAVDDSQLPKDRFSAERLKGVDSTLKIQPAELGDSAVYLCASSPGLEVYGYTFGSGTRLTVV.

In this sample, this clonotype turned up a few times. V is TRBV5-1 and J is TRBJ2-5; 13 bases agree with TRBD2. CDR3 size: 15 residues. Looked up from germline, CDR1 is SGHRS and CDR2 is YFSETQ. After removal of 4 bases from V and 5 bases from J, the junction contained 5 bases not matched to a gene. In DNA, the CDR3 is TGCGCCAGCAGCATCGGACTAGCGGGAGAGGAGACCCAGTACTTC. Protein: CASSIGLAGEETQYF.

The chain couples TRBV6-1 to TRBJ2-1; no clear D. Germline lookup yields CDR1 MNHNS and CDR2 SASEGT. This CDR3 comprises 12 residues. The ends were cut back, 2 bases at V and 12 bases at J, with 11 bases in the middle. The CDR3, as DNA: TGTGCCAGCAGTGAACAGCCCGATTTGCAGTTCTTC. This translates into CASSEQPDLQFF.

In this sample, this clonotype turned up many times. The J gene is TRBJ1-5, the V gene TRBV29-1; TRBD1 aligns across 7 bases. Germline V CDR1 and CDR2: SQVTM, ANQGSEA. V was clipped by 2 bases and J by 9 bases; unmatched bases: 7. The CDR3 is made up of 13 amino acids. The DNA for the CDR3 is TGCAGCGTTGAAATCGGACAGGCTGGGCCCCAGCATTTT. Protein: CSVEIGQAGPQHF.

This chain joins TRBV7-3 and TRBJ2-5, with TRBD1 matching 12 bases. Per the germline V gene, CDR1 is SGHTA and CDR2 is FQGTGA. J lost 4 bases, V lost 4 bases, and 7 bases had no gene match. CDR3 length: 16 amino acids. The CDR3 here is CASSSSGTGGGETQYF. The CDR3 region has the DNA TGTGCCAGCAGCTCCTCCGGGACAGGGGGCGGAGAGACCCAGTACTTC.

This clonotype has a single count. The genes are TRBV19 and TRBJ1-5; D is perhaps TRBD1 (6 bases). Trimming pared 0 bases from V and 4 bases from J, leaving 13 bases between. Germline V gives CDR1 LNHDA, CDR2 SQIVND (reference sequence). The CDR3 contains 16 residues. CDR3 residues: CASSIEAGAGNQPQHF. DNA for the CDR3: TGTGCCAGTAGTATAGAAGCAGGGGCAGGGAATCAGCCCCAGCATTTT.

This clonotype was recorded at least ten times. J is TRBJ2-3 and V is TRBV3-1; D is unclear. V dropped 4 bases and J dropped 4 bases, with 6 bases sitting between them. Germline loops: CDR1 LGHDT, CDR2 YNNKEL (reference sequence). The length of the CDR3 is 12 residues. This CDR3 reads CASSPYADTQYF. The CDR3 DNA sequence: TGTGCCAGCAGCCCCTACGCAGATACGCAGTATTTT.

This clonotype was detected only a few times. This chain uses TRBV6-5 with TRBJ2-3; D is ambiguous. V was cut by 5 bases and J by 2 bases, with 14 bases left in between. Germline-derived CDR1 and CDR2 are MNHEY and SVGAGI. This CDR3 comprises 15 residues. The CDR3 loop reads CASSPPILDTDTQYF. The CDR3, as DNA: TGTGCCAGCAGTCCCCCCATCCTCGACACAGATACGCAGTATTTT.

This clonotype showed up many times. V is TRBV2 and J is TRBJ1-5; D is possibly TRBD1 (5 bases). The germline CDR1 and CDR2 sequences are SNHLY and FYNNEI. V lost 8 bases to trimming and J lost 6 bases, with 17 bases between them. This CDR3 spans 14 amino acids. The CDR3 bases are TGTGCCAGCGTCCCGGGGGATGGAAGTCAGCCCCAGCATTTT. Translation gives CASVPGDGSQPQHF. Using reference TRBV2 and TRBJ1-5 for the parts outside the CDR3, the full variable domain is EPEVTQTPSHQVTQMGQEVILRCVPISNHLYFYWYRQILGQKVEFLVSFYNNEISEKSEIFDDQFSVERPDGSNFTLKIRSTKLEDSAMYFCASVPGDGSQPQHFGDGTRLSIL.

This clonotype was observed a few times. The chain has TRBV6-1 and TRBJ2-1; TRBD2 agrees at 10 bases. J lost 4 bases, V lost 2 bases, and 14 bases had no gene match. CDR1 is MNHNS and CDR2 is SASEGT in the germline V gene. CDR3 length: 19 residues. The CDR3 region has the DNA TGTGCCAGCAGTGAACGCGGAGCGGGAGGGTTCTCCCGTTACAATGAGCAGTTCTTC. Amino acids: CASSERGAGGFSRYNEQFF.

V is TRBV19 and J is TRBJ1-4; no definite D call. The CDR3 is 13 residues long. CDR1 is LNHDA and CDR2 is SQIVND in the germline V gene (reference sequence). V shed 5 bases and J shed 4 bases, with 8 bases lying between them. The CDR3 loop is CASSQGYNEKLFF. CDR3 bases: TGTGCCAGTAGTCAAGGGTATAATGAAAAACTGTTTTTT. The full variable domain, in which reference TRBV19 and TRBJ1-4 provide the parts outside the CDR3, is DGGITQSPKYLFRKEGQNVTLSCEQNLNHDAMYWYRQDPGQGLRLIYYSQIVNDFQKGDIAEGYSVSREKKESFPLTVTSAQKNPTAFYLCASSQGYNEKLFFGSGTQLSVL.

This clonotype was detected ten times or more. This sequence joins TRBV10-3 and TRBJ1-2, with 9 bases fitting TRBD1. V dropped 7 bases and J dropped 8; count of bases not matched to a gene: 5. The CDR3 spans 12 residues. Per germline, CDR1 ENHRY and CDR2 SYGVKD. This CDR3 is CAINTGGYGYTF. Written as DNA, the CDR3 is TGTGCCATCAACACAGGGGGCTACGGCTACACCTTC.

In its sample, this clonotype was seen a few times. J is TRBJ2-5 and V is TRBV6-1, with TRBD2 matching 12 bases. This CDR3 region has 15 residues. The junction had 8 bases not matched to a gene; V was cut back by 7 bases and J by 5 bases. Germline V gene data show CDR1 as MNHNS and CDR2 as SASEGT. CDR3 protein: CASTLLAGGVETQYF. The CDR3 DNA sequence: TGTGCCAGCACCCTACTAGCGGGAGGAGTTGAGACCCAGTACTTC.

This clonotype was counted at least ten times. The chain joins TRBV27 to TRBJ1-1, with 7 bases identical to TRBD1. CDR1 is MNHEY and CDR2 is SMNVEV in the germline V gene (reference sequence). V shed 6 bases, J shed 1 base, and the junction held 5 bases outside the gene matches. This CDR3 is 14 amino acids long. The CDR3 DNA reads TGTGCCAGCAGAGGACAGGTGCCGAACACTGAAGCTTTCTTT. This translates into CASRGQVPNTEAFF.

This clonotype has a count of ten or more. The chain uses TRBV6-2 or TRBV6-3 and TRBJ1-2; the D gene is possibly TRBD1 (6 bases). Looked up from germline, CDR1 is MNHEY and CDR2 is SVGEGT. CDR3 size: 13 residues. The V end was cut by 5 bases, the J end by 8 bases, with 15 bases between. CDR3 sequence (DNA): TGTGCCAGCAGTCCCGACAGGCCCCCCGGCTACACCTTC. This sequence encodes CASSPDRPPGYTF.

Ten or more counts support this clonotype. CDR3 DNA sequence: TGCAGTGCTAGCGGGAGAATAATCCAAGAGACCCAGTACTTC. Protein: CSASGRIIQETQYF. The chain combines TRBV20-1 with TRBJ2-5; TRBD2 might be the D (6 bases). The germline gives CDR1 DFQATT, CDR2 SNEGSKA (reference sequence). The CDR3 runs 14 residues. V was shortened by 3 bases and J by 1 base, with 12 bases between the two germline ends.

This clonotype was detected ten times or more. The CDR3 DNA reads TGCGCCAGCCTGCAGGGGGTAGGCACTGAAGCTTTCTTT. This sequence encodes CASLQGVGTEAFF. The rearrangement uses TRBV5-1 and TRBJ1-1; 7 bases match TRBD1. In germline, CDR1 is SGHRS, CDR2 YFSETQ. Trimming removed 7 bases from V and 4 bases from J; junction bases left unmatched: 7. The CDR3 sequence is 13 residues long.

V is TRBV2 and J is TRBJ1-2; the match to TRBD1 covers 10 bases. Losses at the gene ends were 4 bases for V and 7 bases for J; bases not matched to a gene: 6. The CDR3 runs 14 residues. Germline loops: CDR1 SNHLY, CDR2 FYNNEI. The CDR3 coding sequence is TGTGCCAGCAGTGTTTCGACAGGGGGCCGTGGCTACACCTTC. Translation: CASSVSTGGRGYTF.

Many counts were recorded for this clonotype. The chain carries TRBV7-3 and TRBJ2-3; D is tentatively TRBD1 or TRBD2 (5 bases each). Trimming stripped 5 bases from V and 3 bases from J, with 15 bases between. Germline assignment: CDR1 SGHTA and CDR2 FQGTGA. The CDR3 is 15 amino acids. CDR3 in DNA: TGTGCCAGCAGCCTAGAGGGACCTGGGACAGATACGCAGTATTTT. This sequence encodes CASSLEGPGTDTQYF.

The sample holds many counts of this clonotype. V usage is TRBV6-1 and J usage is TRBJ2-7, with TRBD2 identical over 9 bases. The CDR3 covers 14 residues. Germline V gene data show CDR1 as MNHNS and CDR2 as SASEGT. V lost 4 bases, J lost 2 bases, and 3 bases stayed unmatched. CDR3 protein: CASSGGRATYEQYV. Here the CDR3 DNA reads TGTGCCAGCAGTGGCGGGAGGGCTACCTACGAGCAGTACGTC.